This T cell receptor beta chain was documented in a study of blood T cell repertoires in COVID-19. Study-wide background: PBMCs, B-cell-depleted T cells, or T cells were the source of the cDNA or gDNA that made up the material.

The data were produced by immunoSEQ multiplex PCR, yet TCRdb's version contains in-frame clones alone and is incomplete. The sample holds hundreds of thousands of clones, 75% to 90% seen once. V lost 5 bases, J lost 5 bases, and 5 bases stayed unmatched. The CDR3 extends over 14 amino acids. Germline loops: CDR1 SGHTA, CDR2 FQGTGA. Sequencing was carried out using peripheral blood. This clonotype was sampled from a young woman with acute or convalescent COVID-19. This chain uses TRBV7-3 with TRBJ1-2, with 10 bases matching TRBD1. CDR3 protein: CASSERQGAYGYTF. DNA for the CDR3: TGTGCCAGCAGCGAGAGACAGGGGGCTTATGGCTACACCTTC.